This TCR beta chain emerged from a study of shared clonotypes between healthy human individuals. The overall study: Three CD4 naive, three CD4 memory, two CD8 naive and one CD8 memory plate were used per donor. The study, taken as a whole, reports: Only blood was sampled, and tissue TCR repertoires likely differ from blood ones. Generation probabilities were higher for clonotypes shared across all four sorted-subset donors than for unshared ones.

Every subset's genomic DNA went evenly onto several immunoSEQ plates. The data were produced by immunoSEQ multiplex PCR, yet TCRdb's version contains in-frame clones alone and is incomplete. The data hold 1,400,000 or so clones, with 98% to 99% observed a single time. The sample holds one count of this clone. The antigen is undetermined. The sequence was collected from a man aged 25 to 40 in good health. Sequencing was carried out using naive CD4+ T cells sorted from blood. Sample subset: CD45RA+ positively selected.

The CDR3 region has the DNA TGTGCCAGCAGTGAAAGCTATACAGGGTTTGTCTTGCTGGATGAGCAGTTCTTC. It specifies CASSESYTGFVLLDEQFF. The rearrangement uses TRBV2 and TRBJ2-1, with D possibly matching TRBD1 (6 bases). The V end was cut by 2 bases, the J end by 8 bases, with 25 bases between. Germline CDR1 reads SNHLY; CDR2 reads FYNNEI. The CDR3 consists of 18 residues.